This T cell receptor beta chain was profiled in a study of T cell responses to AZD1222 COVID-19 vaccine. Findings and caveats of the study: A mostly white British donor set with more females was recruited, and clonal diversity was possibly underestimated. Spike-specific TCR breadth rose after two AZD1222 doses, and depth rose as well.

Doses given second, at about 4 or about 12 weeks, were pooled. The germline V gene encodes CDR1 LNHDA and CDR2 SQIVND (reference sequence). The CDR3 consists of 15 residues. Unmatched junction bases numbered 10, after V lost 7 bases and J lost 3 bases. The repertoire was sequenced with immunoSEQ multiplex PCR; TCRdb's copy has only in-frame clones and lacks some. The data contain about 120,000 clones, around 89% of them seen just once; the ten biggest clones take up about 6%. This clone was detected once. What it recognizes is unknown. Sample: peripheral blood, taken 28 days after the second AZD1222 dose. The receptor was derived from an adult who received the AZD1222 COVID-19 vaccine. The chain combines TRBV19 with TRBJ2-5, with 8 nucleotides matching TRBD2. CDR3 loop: CASTGTPGLEETQYF. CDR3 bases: TGTGCCAGTACTGGGACGCCGGGACTAGAAGAGACCCAGTACTTC.